These 26 T cell receptor beta chains were sequenced from one sample in a study of control samples from healthy donors and cancer patients. Repertoires were generated with immunoSEQ multiplex PCR, while TCRdb's copy carries only in-frame clones and drops some. The sample lists approximately 46,000 clones, approximately 90% seen once, with 0.7% to 0.85% in the top ten. Specimen: PBMCs. Source of these receptors: a man younger than 40 with colorectal cancer.

The chain uses TRBV15 and TRBJ2-5; D gene uncertain. The CDR3 extends over 15 amino acids. From germline, CDR1 is LNHNV and CDR2 YYDKDF (reference sequence). Trimming removed 1 base at V and 4 bases at J, with 13 bases between. CDR3 sequence: CATSRAGTTGETQYF. The CDR3 coding sequence is TGTGCCACCAGCAGAGCAGGAACCACCGGAGAGACCCAGTACTTC.

The chain couples TRBV2 to TRBJ1-5; 7 nucleotides line up with TRBD1. V lost 10 bases and J lost 1; bases outside the gene matches: 10. The CDR3 extends over 15 amino acids. Germline CDR1 is SNHLY and CDR2 is FYNNEI. The CDR3 protein is CATKQGRGSNQPQHF. CDR3 DNA: TGTGCCACCAAACAGGGGAGGGGAAGCAATCAGCCCCAGCATTTT.

V is TRBV10-3 and J is TRBJ1-2, with D possibly TRBD1 on 5 matching bases. The CDR3 has 15 amino acids. From germline, CDR1 is ENHRY and CDR2 SYGVKD. V lost 6 bases and J 2 bases, leaving 16 bases between the germline ends. DNA of the CDR3: TGTGCCATCAGAGATTCAGGGATGGGGAACTATGGCTACACCTTC. This gives the protein CAIRDSGMGNYGYTF.

The chain links TRBV13 to TRBJ2-3; 11 nucleotides match TRBD2. In germline, CDR1 is PRHDT, CDR2 FYEKMQ (reference sequence). This CDR3 comprises 15 residues. V lost 4 bases to trimming and J lost 6 bases; unmatched junction nucleotides: 6. CDR3 sequence reads: CASSSLAGVADTQYF. The CDR3 DNA reads TGTGCCAGCAGCTCACTAGCGGGGGTCGCGGATACGCAGTATTTT.

The chain joins TRBV7-2 to TRBJ2-6; D may be TRBD1 or TRBD2 (5 bases each). The V end was cut by 3 bases, the J end by 4 bases, with 13 bases between. This CDR3 has 16 residues. CDR1 SGHTA and CDR2 FQGNSA come from the germline V gene. This CDR3 reads CASSLGPGTGANVLTF. CDR3 DNA sequence: TGTGCCAGCAGCTTGGGACCAGGGACCGGGGCCAACGTCCTGACTTTC.

The rearrangement joins TRBV19 to TRBJ2-1, with unresolved D. This CDR3 region has 13 residues. Trimming pared 9 bases from V and 2 bases from J, leaving 11 bases between. Germline CDR1 and CDR2: LNHDA and SQIVND (reference sequence). The CDR3 DNA reads as TGTGCCAGCCGGTCCCCCCCCTACAATGAGCAGTTCTTC. Translated: CASRSPPYNEQFF.

V gene TRBV4-2 combines with J gene TRBJ1-3; D is unclear. This CDR3 spans 16 amino acids. V shed 4 bases and J shed 4 bases, with 17 bases lying between them. Germline V lookup: CDR1 LGHNA, CDR2 YNFKEQ. CDR3 DNA: TGTGCCAGCAGCCCGAACAAGGGATTGGCAGGAAACACCATATATTTT. Its protein product is CASSPNKGLAGNTIYF.

Concerning this clone itself: Germline is not matched at one junction end, which may reflect a read error. The V gene is TRBV4-2, the J gene TRBJ2-7; 10 nucleotides line up with TRBD1. Germline V gene lookup returns CDR1 LGHNA and CDR2 YNFKEQ. CDR3 length: 17 amino acids. CDR3 in DNA: TGTGCCAGCAGTCAAGCTTCGGGACAGGGGAGTCGCTACGAGCAGTACTTC. This sequence encodes CASSQASGQGSRYEQYF.

The chain joins TRBV7-2 to TRBJ2-3, with unresolved D. Trimming removed 4 bases at V and 3 bases at J, with 5 bases between. The CDR3 has 12 residues. Per germline, CDR1 SGHTA and CDR2 FQGNSA. CDR3 nucleotide sequence: TGTGCCAGCAGCTCTCGGACAGATACGCAGTATTTT. It codes for CASSSRTDTQYF.

This chain connects TRBV30 to TRBJ2-1; the match to TRBD1 covers 8 bases. CDR3 length: 13 residues. Germline V lookup: CDR1 GTSNPN, CDR2 SVGIG (reference sequence). The trim removed 2 bases at V and 7 bases at J, leaving 4 bases unmatched. In DNA form, the CDR3 reads TGTGCCTGGAGTCCCAGGGGGCCGAATGAGCAGTTCTTC. Amino acid sequence: CAWSPRGPNEQFF.

J is TRBJ2-3 and V is TRBV19; TRBD1 might be the D (5 bases). V shed 4 bases and J shed 0 bases, with 11 bases lying between them. The germline gives CDR1 LNHDA, CDR2 SQIVND (reference sequence). The CDR3 totals 15 residues. The CDR3 reads CASSTVTVSTDTQYF. Here the CDR3 DNA reads TGTGCCAGTAGTACGGTGACAGTAAGCACAGATACGCAGTATTTT.

The chain employs TRBV29-1 and TRBJ1-2, with a weak D call TRBD1 (6 bases). The V end was cut by 6 bases, the J end by 12 bases, with 17 bases between. There are 11 residues in the CDR3. The germline V gene has CDR1 SQVTM and CDR2 ANQGSEA. CDR3 residues: CSVPGQLVDTF. The CDR3 nucleotides are TGCAGCGTACCCGGACAGCTGGTCGACACCTTC.

The chain uses TRBV5-1 and TRBJ1-1, with TRBD1 matching 8 bases. The junction had 10 bases not matched to a gene; V was cut back by 6 bases and J by 3 bases. Germline V gene data show CDR1 as SGHRS and CDR2 as YFSETQ. The CDR3 is made up of 15 amino acids. The CDR3 here is CASIIGQGVDTEAFF. The CDR3 DNA sequence: TGCGCCAGCATAATAGGACAGGGCGTCGACACTGAAGCTTTCTTT.

This chain uses TRBV7-9 with TRBJ1-1, with D maybe TRBD1 (5 bases). Germline CDR1 reads SEHNR; CDR2 reads FQNEAQ (reference sequence). The V and J ends lost 2 bases and 1 base respectively, with 17 bases between them. The CDR3 sequence is 17 residues long. CDR3 in DNA: TGTGCCAGCAGCTTAAGTTCCGGGACCAATTGGAACACTGAAGCTTTCTTT. It encodes CASSLSSGTNWNTEAFF.

The V and J genes are TRBV30 and TRBJ1-5; weak D call: TRBD1 (5 bases). The V gene lost 5 bases and the J gene lost 9 bases, with 17 bases spanning the gap. Germline V gene lookup returns CDR1 GTSNPN and CDR2 SVGIG (reference sequence). The CDR3 extends over 13 amino acids. This chain's CDR3 is CAWSPEGFGPQHF. The CDR3 region has the DNA TGTGCCTGGTCTCCAGAGGGGTTCGGGCCCCAGCATTTT.

The rearrangement joins TRBV6-5 to TRBJ1-1; D possibly corresponds to TRBD1 (5 bases). V was clipped by 0 bases and J by 7 bases, with 12 bases between them. Germline V gene data show CDR1 as MNHEY and CDR2 as SVGAGI. The CDR3 length is 14 residues. The CDR3 bases are TGTGCCAGCAGTTACTCAGGGGCTTACGGTGAAGCTTTCTTT. Its translation: CASSYSGAYGEAFF.

This chain joins TRBV7-8 and TRBJ1-2; 10 bases line up with TRBD1. Per germline, CDR1 SGHVS and CDR2 FQNEAQ. The CDR3 has 14 amino acids. Germline trimming cut 4 bases from V and 6 bases from J; bases unmatched to any gene: 5. The CDR3 DNA reads TGTGCCAGCAGCTCAAGGACAGGGGGAGATGGCTACACCTTC. Encoded protein: CASSSRTGGDGYTF.

The V and J genes are TRBV5-6 and TRBJ2-7; TRBD2 matches 13 bases. CDR1 is SGHDT and CDR2 is YYEEEE in the germline V gene. This CDR3 comprises 15 residues. The junction had 5 bases not matched to a gene; V was cut back by 4 bases and J by 4 bases. CDR3 nucleotides: TGTGCCAGCAGCCCGGGACTAGCGGGGATGTACGAGCAGTACTTC. Its protein is CASSPGLAGMYEQYF. Supplemented by reference TRBV5-6 and TRBJ2-7, the full variable domain reads DAGVTQSPTHLIKTRGQQVTLRCSPKSGHDTVSWYQQALGQGPQFIFQYYEEEERQRGNFPDRFSGHQFPNYSSELNVNALLLGDSALYLCASSPGLAGMYEQYFGPGTRLTVT.

The J gene is TRBJ2-3, the V gene TRBV20-1; the D gene is possibly TRBD2 (5 bases). V was cut by 3 bases and J by 0 bases, with 10 bases left in between. Per the germline V gene, CDR1 is DFQATT and CDR2 is SNEGSKA (reference sequence). CDR3 length: 14 amino acids. The CDR3 loop is CSASIRTSTDTQYF. CDR3 in DNA: TGCAGTGCTAGTATCAGGACTAGCACAGATACGCAGTATTTT.

Only one count was recorded for this clone. The chain employs TRBV19 and TRBJ2-1; perhaps D is TRBD1 or TRBD2 (6 bases each). The CDR3 contains 14 residues. V was pared by 8 bases and J by 4 bases, with 15 bases between. Germline CDR1 and CDR2: LNHDA and SQIVND (reference sequence). CDR3 sequence reads: CASGVGGHYNEQFF. The DNA of the CDR3 is TGTGCCAGTGGGGTAGGGGGGCATTACAATGAGCAGTTCTTC.

CDR3 bases: TGTGCCAGCAGCTTATCCACTGAAGCTTTCTTT. It encodes CASSLSTEAFF. The chain has TRBV7-8 and TRBJ1-1; D is unclear. Germline assignment: CDR1 SGHVS and CDR2 FQNEAQ. V was pared by 2 bases and J by 4 bases, with 2 bases between. The length of the CDR3 is 11 residues.

The V call is TRBV5-4, the J call TRBJ2-1; TRBD2 agrees at 12 bases. The V and J ends lost 4 bases and 9 bases, in that order; junction bases with no gene match: 8. Germline CDR1 is SGHNT and CDR2 is YYREEE (reference sequence). This CDR3 spans 15 amino acids. The chain's CDR3 is CASSKTSGGGSEQFF. The CDR3 nucleotides read TGTGCCAGCAGCAAGACTAGCGGGGGAGGGAGTGAGCAGTTCTTC.

The chain uses TRBV4-1 and TRBJ2-2; D gene uncertain. Looked up from germline, CDR1 is MGHRA and CDR2 is YSYEKL. The CDR3 is 12 amino acids. V lost 0 bases and J lost 7, with 3 bases in between. DNA of the CDR3: TGCGCCAGCAGCCAAGATTACGGGGAGCTGTTTTTT. As protein: CASSQDYGELFF.

The chain couples TRBV24-1 to TRBJ2-3; D possibly corresponds to TRBD2 (6 bases). The CDR3 runs to 15 residues. Trimming removed 4 bases at V and 2 bases at J, with 12 bases between. Germline V lookup: CDR1 KGHDR, CDR2 SFDVKD. The DNA for the CDR3 is TGTGCCACCAGTGACACCGGGACTCTCACAGATACGCAGTATTTT. Translation: CATSDTGTLTDTQYF.

This chain joins TRBV7-9 and TRBJ1-2, with 10 bases lining up with TRBD1. Germline CDR1 and CDR2: SEHNR and FQNEAQ (reference sequence). This CDR3 has 15 amino acids. The ends lost 5 bases at V and 1 base at J; junction bases unmatched: 4. CDR3 coding DNA: TGTGCCAGCAGCCCCCGGGACAGGGGTAACTATGGCTACACCTTC. This encodes CASSPRDRGNYGYTF.

The chain links TRBV6-2 or TRBV6-3 to TRBJ2-3, with 8 bases lining up with TRBD2. The ends lost 5 bases at V and 2 bases at J; junction bases unmatched: 9. CDR1 is MNHEY and CDR2 is SVGEGT in the germline V gene. The CDR3 is 16 residues long. As DNA, the CDR3 is TGTGCCAGCAGTGACGGACTAGCCGAAATCACAGATACGCAGTATTTT. This encodes CASSDGLAEITDTQYF.